This entry lists 16 T cell receptor beta chains sequenced from one sample in a study of T cell clonality in common variable immunodeficiency. This table comes from immunoSEQ multiplex PCR, and its TCRdb copy is limited to in-frame clones, with some not included. This sample carries 50,000 to 65,000 clones, none of them present only once. Material: peripheral blood mononuclear cells. These receptors all come from a person between 18 and 75 years old in good health.

This clone has ten or more counts. The sequenced fragment ends 3 residues before the CDR3 boundary, so the rest is inferred from the germline J gene. The rearrangement links TRBV14 to TRBJ2-7, with D perhaps matching TRBD2 (5 bases). Germline V gives CDR1 SGHDN, CDR2 FVKESK. V lost 4 bases to trimming and J lost 0 bases, with 13 bases between them. The CDR3 has 15 amino acids. The sequenced CDR3 bases are TGTGCCAGCAGCCTTCGGACTTCCAGCTCCTACGAG. Protein: CASSLRTSSSYE. In full, the CDR3 is CASSLRTSSSYEQYF.

Ten or more counts support this clone. Read data end 3 residues before the CDR3 end; the end is taken from the germline J gene. V gene TRBV20-1 combines with J gene TRBJ2-3, with a possible D match to TRBD2 (7 bases). V gave up 6 bases and J gave up 5 bases, with 21 bases separating them. The germline gives CDR1 DFQATT, CDR2 SNEGSKA (reference sequence). This CDR3 contains 15 residues. Incomplete CDR3 DNA: TGCAGTGCCTTAGGGGGGACTATACGTGGAGATACG. Translation: CSALGGTIRGDT. The CDR3, in full, reads CSALGGTIRGDTQYF.

This clone was observed many times. Read coverage stops 3 residues before the CDR3 terminus; the germline J gene supplies the remainder. The chain carries TRBV24-1 and TRBJ2-5; a possible D gene is TRBD1 (5 bases). V lost 12 bases and J 1 base, leaving 14 bases between the germline ends. The CDR3 has 13 amino acids. Looked up from germline, CDR1 is KGHDR and CDR2 is SFDVKD. CDR3 DNA, as far as it was read: TGTGCCGCTGGGGCAGGCCCCCAAGAGACC. As protein: CAAGAGPQET. The complete CDR3 protein is CAAGAGPQETQYF.

This clone was recorded at least ten times. The CDR3 end lies 3 residues beyond the end of the read and is filled in from the germline J gene. This chain joins TRBV12-3 or TRBV12-4 and TRBJ1-4; no reliable D call. The length of the CDR3 is 15 residues. Incomplete CDR3 DNA: TGTGCCAGCAGTCTCCATTCCCCAATCTCGGGGAAA. Its translation is CASSLHSPISGK. The whole CDR3 protein is CASSLHSPISGKLFF.

This clone occurred many times. One end of the junction does not line up with germline, which may come from a read error. The read finishes 3 residues shy of the CDR3 end, and the germline J gene is used to complete it. Different DNA sequences within this sample yield the same CDR3. The V gene is TRBV20-1, the J gene TRBJ1-6, with TRBD1 as a possible D gene (5 bases). The germline gives CDR1 DFQATT, CDR2 SNEGSKA (reference sequence). This CDR3 region has 17 residues. The CDR3 bases that were read are TGTAGTGCAATGCCTCCAAGACAGCCTAACCGAAATTCACCC. The encoded protein is CSAMPPRQPNRNSP. In full, the CDR3 is CSAMPPRQPNRNSPLHF.

The sample holds a few counts of this clone. The read ends 3 residues before the CDR3 terminus; that terminus is restored from the germline J gene. This chain uses TRBV19 with TRBJ2-1; D not certain. The ends were cut back, 2 bases at V and 3 bases at J, with 5 bases in the middle. Per the germline V gene, CDR1 is LNHDA and CDR2 is SQIVND (reference sequence). This CDR3 region has 13 residues. Here the CDR3 reads CASSISSYNEQFF. CDR3 DNA, as far as it was read: TGTGCCAGTAGTATATCCAGCTACAATGAG.

This clone was detected many times. The read falls 3 residues short of the CDR3 end, and the missing part is taken from the germline J gene. V is TRBV5-1 and J is TRBJ1-2; 10 bases are shared with TRBD1. This CDR3 has 16 amino acids. The V gene's germline CDR1 is SGHRS and CDR2 YFSETQ. J lost 6 bases, V lost 5 bases, and 13 bases had no gene match. Incomplete CDR3 DNA: TGCGCCAGCAGGCCCAACACTGGGACAGGGGCTAATGGC. Translated, it gives CASRPNTGTGANG. The CDR3 reads in full as CASRPNTGTGANGYTF.

With regard to this clone: The read ends 3 residues shy of where the CDR3 ends; the end is completed using the germline J gene. The V gene is TRBV5-1, the J gene TRBJ2-7; TRBD2 agrees at 13 bases. V lost 2 bases, J lost 5 bases, and 4 bases stayed unmatched. From germline, CDR1 is SGHRS and CDR2 YFSETQ. This CDR3 is built from 15 residues. CDR3: CASSLGTSGTDEQYF. The sequenced CDR3 bases are TGCGCCAGCAGCTTAGGGACTAGCGGGACCGACGAG. Drawing the rest from reference TRBV5-1 and TRBJ2-7, the complete variable domain is KAGVTQTPRYLIKTRGQQVTLSCSPISGHRSVSWYQQTPGQGLQFLFEYFSETQRNKGNFPGRFSGRQFSNSRSEMNVSTLELGDSALYLCASSLGTSGTDEQYFGPGTRLTVT.

In the case of this clone: A much larger clone differs from this one at a single base, so this may be a read error. The DNA ends 3 residues before the CDR3 does, and the rest of the CDR3 is filled in from the germline J gene. This chain uses TRBV5-1 with TRBJ2-7, with 9 bases lining up with TRBD1. Trimming cost V 2 bases and J 2 bases; bases outside gene matches: 11. The CDR3 runs 17 residues. CDR1 is SGHRS and CDR2 is YFSETQ in the germline V gene. Partial CDR3 DNA: TGCGCCAGCAGCTTTGGGACAGGGAGCGGTCCGGCCTACGAG. It encodes CASSFGTGSGPAYE. The full CDR3 sequence reads CASSFGTGSGPAYEQYF.

This clone showed up just a few times. The read ends 3 residues early relative to the CDR3; the germline J gene fills the gap. J is TRBJ2-7 and V is TRBV10-2, with TRBD2 matching 10 bases. Germline V gene sequence: CDR1 WSHSY, CDR2 SAAADI. V lost 6 bases to trimming and J lost 1 base; unmatched junction nucleotides: 6. This CDR3 has 15 residues. Incomplete CDR3 DNA: TGCGCCAGCAGGTTAGCGGGGGGTATTTCCTACGAG. Translating it yields CASRLAGGISYE. The CDR3 as a whole reads CASRLAGGISYEQYF.

This clone has ten or more counts. With the read ending 3 residues before the CDR3 end, the germline J gene is used to fill in that end. The V call is TRBV10-3, the J call TRBJ1-1; D perhaps matches TRBD1 (5 bases). CDR1 ENHRY and CDR2 SYGVKD come from the germline V gene. The CDR3 sequence is 16 residues long. Trimming shortened V by 5 bases and J by 5 bases, and 21 bases separated the two germline ends. CDR3: CAISTRREDGQTEAFF. Partial CDR3 DNA: TGTGCCATCAGTACCCGCAGGGAAGACGGGCAGACTGAA.

This clone occurred many times. From the germline J gene comes the end of the CDR3, since the read stops 3 residues before it. J is TRBJ1-5 and V is TRBV20-1; TRBD1 is a possible D gene (6 bases). Germline values: CDR1 DFQATT, CDR2 SNEGSKA (reference sequence). V was pared by 4 bases and J by 4 bases, with 17 bases between. This CDR3 region has 15 residues. Incomplete CDR3 DNA: TGCAGTGCTACAGCATCCGGGACAAGGAATCAGCCC. Its protein is CSATASGTRNQP. In full, the CDR3 reads CSATASGTRNQPQHF.

This clone was seen at least ten times. The CDR3 bases that were read are TGTGCCAGCAGCTTGGACAGGGGCGCAGATACG. This encodes CASSLDRGADT. The entire CDR3 protein is CASSLDRGADTQYF. V is TRBV5-4 and J is TRBJ2-3; TRBD1 matches 7 bases. The read halts 3 residues ahead of the CDR3 end, with the missing end drawn from the germline J gene. CDR1 and CDR2 from the germline V gene are SGHNT and YYREEE (reference sequence). Trimming removed 0 bases from V and 4 bases from J; junction bases left unmatched: 2. This CDR3 has 14 amino acids.

The table lists this clone with many counts. CDR3 sequence reads: CSAKLNRQLDEKLFF. The part of the CDR3 DNA that was read is TGCAGTGCTAAGCTAAACAGGCAACTCGATGAAAAA. The chain combines TRBV20-1 with TRBJ1-4, with D perhaps matching TRBD1 (5 bases). The CDR3 end falls 3 residues outside the read, so it is completed with the germline J gene. Germline V lookup: CDR1 DFQATT, CDR2 SNEGSKA (reference sequence). The V and J ends lost 4 bases and 6 bases respectively, with 18 bases between them. The CDR3 is 15 residues long.

This clone was counted many times. The CDR3 end lies 3 residues beyond the end of the read and is filled in from the germline J gene. V gene TRBV2 combines with J gene TRBJ2-1, with TRBD2 matching over 10 bases. The CDR3 is 15 residues long. Trimming cost V 3 bases and J 7 bases; bases outside gene matches: 6. Germline V CDR1 and CDR2: SNHLY, FYNNEI. The sequenced part of the CDR3 DNA is TGTGCCAGCAGTGAGGAGCGGGGGGGAGGAAATGAG. The encoded protein is CASSEERGGGNE. The CDR3 in its entirety is CASSEERGGGNEQFF.

At least ten counts were recorded for this clone. Read sequence stops 3 residues before the CDR3 end, and the germline J gene provides the missing end. This sequence joins TRBV10-2 and TRBJ1-4; TRBD1 is a possible D gene (5 bases). Germline V lookup: CDR1 WSHSY, CDR2 SAAADI. V was cut by 3 bases and J by 4 bases, with 15 bases left in between. This CDR3 has 16 amino acids. The part of the CDR3 DNA that was read is TGCGCCAGCAGTGACCCCGGGGGATCCCTTAATGAAAAA. This translates into CASSDPGGSLNEK. The full CDR3 sequence reads CASSDPGGSLNEKLFF.